A single sample is the source of the 20 T cell receptor beta chains below, sequenced in a study of blood T cell repertoires in COVID-19. TCRdb keeps only in-frame clones here, not all; method: immunoSEQ multiplex PCR. The profile covers 250,000 to 400,000 clones, with approximately 88% appearing a single time and 1.5% to 2% taken by the ten largest. Input material: peripheral blood. These receptors were obtained from a woman aged 25-40 years with COVID-19, enrolled during active disease.

This clone was found a few times. The chain combines TRBV2 with TRBJ2-1; D possibly corresponds to TRBD1 (6 bases). This CDR3 spans 13 amino acids. The ends were cut back, 4 bases at V and 12 bases at J, with 16 bases in the middle. Per germline, CDR1 SNHLY and CDR2 FYNNEI. CDR3 DNA sequence: TGTGCCAGCAGTGCTTCCGGGACACTGTCGCAGTTCTTC. This codes for CASSASGTLSQFF.

V is TRBV5-4 and J is TRBJ1-2; D not resolved. Trimming cost V 2 bases and J 4 bases, with 12 bases left between them. Germline assignment: CDR1 SGHNT and CDR2 YYREEE (reference sequence). The CDR3 consists of 14 residues. This CDR3 reads CASSFPGFGYGYTF. The CDR3 DNA sequence: TGTGCCAGCAGCTTCCCGGGGTTCGGCTATGGCTACACCTTC.

The V call is TRBV11-2, the J call TRBJ1-1, with D possibly matching TRBD1 (6 bases). This CDR3 has 16 residues. Trimming took off 4 bases at V and 0 bases at J, with 15 bases between the two ends. The germline gives CDR1 SGHAT, CDR2 FQNNGV. The CDR3: CASSSGQLAVNTEAFF. The CDR3 bases are TGTGCCAGCAGCTCCGGACAGCTGGCCGTGAACACTGAAGCTTTCTTT.

The chain combines TRBV11-3 with TRBJ2-3; D gene ambiguous. V lost 4 bases, J lost 0 bases, and 8 bases lay in between. The CDR3 runs to 14 residues. The germline V gene encodes CDR1 SGHNT and CDR2 YENEEA. CDR3 region: CASSSGRSTDTQYF. CDR3 DNA: TGTGCCAGCAGCTCCGGTCGGAGCACAGATACGCAGTATTTT.

This chain uses TRBV15 with TRBJ1-2, with 8 bases lining up with TRBD1. Looked up from germline, CDR1 is LNHNV and CDR2 is YYDKDF (reference sequence). The CDR3 runs to 15 residues. V lost 4 bases, J lost 8 bases, and 12 bases stayed unmatched. The CDR3 DNA is TGTGCCACCAGCACACCGAGTACAGGGGGGTTAGGCTACACCTTC. This translates into CATSTPSTGGLGYTF.

The J gene is TRBJ2-7, the V gene TRBV5-1, with 10 nucleotides matching TRBD2. In germline, CDR1 is SGHRS, CDR2 YFSETQ. The CDR3 extends over 15 amino acids. The V segment lost 0 bases and the J segment 5 bases; nucleotides outside the gene matches: 5. CDR3 region: CASSLALAGIDEQYF. The CDR3 DNA is TGCGCCAGCAGCTTGGCACTAGCGGGGATCGACGAGCAGTACTTC.

The V and J genes are TRBV6-5 and TRBJ1-5; D gene uncertain. The CDR3 has 13 amino acids. The V and J ends lost 5 bases and 3 bases respectively, with 8 bases between them. The germline V gene has CDR1 MNHEY and CDR2 SVGAGI. The CDR3 coding sequence is TGTGCCAGCAGTCGGGTCCCCAATCAGCCCCAGCATTTT. Translated, it gives CASSRVPNQPQHF.

This clone was picked up a small number of times. This rearrangement joins TRBV7-9 to TRBJ2-7, with a weak D call TRBD1 (6 bases). Trimming stripped 4 bases from V and 3 bases from J, with 16 bases between. CDR3 size: 15 residues. Germline values: CDR1 SEHNR, CDR2 FQNEAQ (reference sequence). In nucleotides, the CDR3 is TGTGCCAGCAGCTCCTTTATCGGACAGAGCTACGAGCAGTACTTC. This gives the protein CASSSFIGQSYEQYF.

The table lists this clone with a count of one. The rearrangement uses TRBV4-1 and TRBJ1-2, with 7 bases aligning to TRBD1. This CDR3 region has 13 residues. Trimming cost V 6 bases and J 3 bases; bases outside gene matches: 4. CDR1 is MGHRA, CDR2 YSYEKL, per germline. CDR3 residues: CASSRQGDYGYTF. CDR3 bases: TGCGCCAGCAGTAGACAGGGCGACTATGGCTACACCTTC.

The chain employs TRBV6-5 and TRBJ1-1; no firm D call. Germline V CDR1 and CDR2: MNHEY, SVGAGI. V dropped 0 bases and J dropped 4 bases, with 12 bases sitting between them. This CDR3 is 15 amino acids long. The chain's CDR3 is CASSYSPLRSTEAFF. CDR3 nucleotide sequence: TGTGCCAGCAGTTACTCGCCCCTTCGTAGCACTGAAGCTTTCTTT.

This clone was observed once. The chain carries TRBV28 and TRBJ2-7, with TRBD1 identical over 9 bases. The CDR3 has 14 residues. V lost 7 bases, J lost 3 bases, and 7 bases stayed unmatched. Per the germline V gene, CDR1 is MDHEN and CDR2 is SYDVKM. CDR3 in DNA: TGTGCCAGCACCAGGACAGGGGCGTTCTACGAGCAGTACGTC. The encoded protein is CASTRTGAFYEQYV.

V gene TRBV7-2 combines with J gene TRBJ2-1; possibly TRBD2 for D (6 bases). Germline assignment: CDR1 SGHTA and CDR2 FQGNSA. The CDR3 is 17 amino acids. V lost 0 bases and J lost 0, with 12 bases in between. The CDR3 is CASSLAAGLSSYNEQFF. The CDR3 DNA reads as TGTGCCAGCAGCTTAGCCGCGGGGCTGAGCTCCTACAATGAGCAGTTCTTC.

The V and J genes are TRBV6-5 and TRBJ1-1; D unresolved. The length of the CDR3 is 15 residues. Trimming removed 8 bases at V and 0 bases at J, with 16 bases between. Germline V lookup: CDR1 MNHEY, CDR2 SVGAGI. CDR3 region: CASSRVGKMNTEAFF. CDR3 in DNA: TGTGCCAGCTCGAGGGTGGGAAAAATGAACACTGAAGCTTTCTTT.

The V call is TRBV4-1, the J call TRBJ1-1; 7 nucleotides align to TRBD1. The CDR3 extends over 15 amino acids. Unmatched junction bases numbered 7, after V lost 1 base and J lost 5 bases. Germline CDR1 and CDR2: MGHRA and YSYEKL. CDR3 nucleotide sequence: TGCGCCAGCAGCCAAGCGGCAGGGGGTCTAACTGAAGCTTTCTTT. This translates into CASSQAAGGLTEAFF.

The chain couples TRBV11-2 to TRBJ2-3; D is perhaps TRBD1 (6 bases). Germline-derived CDR1 and CDR2 are SGHAT and FQNNGV. The CDR3 extends over 14 amino acids. V lost 6 bases, J lost 9 bases, and 19 bases lay in between. The CDR3 region is CASRSPGVRGTQYF. The CDR3 nucleotides read TGTGCCAGCAGGAGCCCAGGGGTTCGTGGGACGCAGTATTTT.

The gene calls are TRBV2 and TRBJ1-6; 8 nucleotides align to TRBD1. Germline V gene lookup returns CDR1 SNHLY and CDR2 FYNNEI. V shed 10 bases and J 9 bases; nucleotides not matched to a gene: 8. There are 13 residues in the CDR3. The CDR3 region is CATQTGEGSPLHF. The CDR3 DNA reads as TGTGCCACACAGACAGGGGAGGGTTCACCCCTCCACTTT.

This clone was recorded a few times. The chain is built from TRBV11-3 and TRBJ1-6; D gene unclear. The ends were cut back, 3 bases at V and 6 bases at J, with 6 bases in the middle. This CDR3 contains 13 residues. Germline V lookup: CDR1 SGHNT, CDR2 YENEEA. CDR3 in DNA: TGTGCCAGCAGCTTCGGAGTTAATTCACCCCTCCACTTT. This gives the protein CASSFGVNSPLHF.

The chain recombines TRBV5-1 with TRBJ1-1; perhaps TRBD1 as D (5 bases). V lost 5 bases and J lost 3, with 8 bases in between. This CDR3 contains 12 residues. Looked up from germline, CDR1 is SGHRS and CDR2 is YFSETQ. CDR3 nucleotide sequence: TGCGCCAGCAGTATCAGGGACACTGAAGCTTTCTTT. The encoded protein is CASSIRDTEAFF.

The rearrangement links TRBV10-3 to TRBJ2-2; D remains unclear. The germline V gene has CDR1 ENHRY and CDR2 SYGVKD. V lost 5 bases to trimming and J lost 7 bases, with 11 bases between them. CDR3 length: 13 amino acids. Here the CDR3 DNA reads TGTGCCATCAGTACGGCCCGGAGCGGGGAGCTGTTTTTT. Its protein product is CAISTARSGELFF.

This chain connects TRBV5-4 to TRBJ2-2; 10 bases are shared with TRBD2. This CDR3 region has 16 residues. V shed 4 bases and J 5 bases; nucleotides not matched to a gene: 8. Germline assignment: CDR1 SGHNT and CDR2 YYREEE (reference sequence). The CDR3 coding sequence is TGTGCCAGCAGCCCAGGTCTAGCGGGGGAAACCGGGGAGCTGTTTTTT. It specifies CASSPGLAGETGELFF.